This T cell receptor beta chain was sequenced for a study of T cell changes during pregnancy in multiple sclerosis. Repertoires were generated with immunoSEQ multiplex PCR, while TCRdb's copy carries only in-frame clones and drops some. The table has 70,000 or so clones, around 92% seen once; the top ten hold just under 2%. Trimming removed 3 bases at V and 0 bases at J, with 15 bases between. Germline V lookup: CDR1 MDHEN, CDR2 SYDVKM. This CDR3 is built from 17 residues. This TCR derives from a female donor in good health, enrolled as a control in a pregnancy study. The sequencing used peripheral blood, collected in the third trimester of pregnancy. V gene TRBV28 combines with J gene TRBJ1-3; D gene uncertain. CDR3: CASSFHGGRNSGNTIYF. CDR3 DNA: TGTGCCAGCAGTTTCCATGGTGGCCGCAACTCTGGAAACACCATATATTTT.